One and the same sample provided the 16 T cell receptor beta chains below, sequenced in a study of spatial heterogeneity in lung cancer. Indicated time point: sample taken at primary tumor resection. In TCRdb, the 5' RACE reads were re-called with MiXCR into one record per CDR3 protein. The sample contains 40,000 to 55,000 distinct CDR3 sequences, 12% to 15% of which appear only once. The sequencing used PBMCs, collected at surgery. The receptors were gathered from a male donor with early-stage non-small cell lung cancer.

This clonotype was detected ten times or more. J is TRBJ1-1 and V is TRBV4-1, with D hard to call. From germline, CDR1 is MGHRA and CDR2 YSYEKL. Between the trimmed V and J ends, which lost 2 bases and 8 bases, there was a span of 9 bases. This CDR3 region has 12 residues. CDR3 coding DNA: TGCGCCAGCAGCCAAAACGAACAGGAAGCTTTCTTT. This translates into CASSQNEQEAFF.

This clonotype was seen ten or more times. The V call is TRBV9, the J call TRBJ2-5; tentative D call: TRBD2 (5 bases). V shed 0 bases and J shed 2 bases, with 8 bases lying between them. The CDR3 has 14 amino acids. Germline-derived CDR1 and CDR2 are SGDLS and YYNGEE. This CDR3 reads CASSVVGGQETQYF. The DNA of the CDR3 is TGTGCCAGCAGCGTAGTTGGAGGTCAAGAGACCCAGTACTTC.

The chain joins TRBV6-1 to TRBJ1-4, with D unresolved. Trimming stripped 10 bases from V and 0 bases from J, with 9 bases between. The CDR3 has 13 residues. The V gene's germline CDR1 is MNHNS and CDR2 SASEGT. The CDR3 coding sequence is TGTGCCACCACTTTTGCAACTAATGAAAAACTGTTTTTT. Translating it yields CATTFATNEKLFF.

The chain combines TRBV7-8 with TRBJ2-3, with D maybe TRBD2 (6 bases). CDR3 length: 14 amino acids. CDR1 is SGHVS and CDR2 is FQNEAQ in the germline V gene. V gave up 5 bases and J gave up 8 bases, with 17 bases separating them. CDR3 in amino acids: CASSLGAWRGTQYF. DNA of the CDR3: TGTGCCAGCAGCCTAGGGGCCTGGAGGGGTACGCAGTATTTT.

The V and J genes are TRBV20-1 and TRBJ2-5; a possible D gene is TRBD1 (5 bases). This CDR3 region has 16 residues. Deletions cut 0 bases from V and 2 bases from J, with 16 bases between. Germline assignment: CDR1 DFQATT and CDR2 SNEGSKA (reference sequence). CDR3 sequence (DNA): TGCAGTGCTAGAGATTGGGGTGGTAGGGGTCAAGAGACCCAGTACTTC. Translation: CSARDWGGRGQETQYF.

Turning to this clonotype: The junction does not match germline at one end; this may be a read error. The chain employs TRBV7-2 and TRBJ1-5, with D possibly TRBD1 on 5 matching bases. Germline V lookup: CDR1 SGHTA, CDR2 FQGNSA. The CDR3 is 13 residues long. The chain's CDR3 is CASSRQPNQSQHF. In nucleotides, the CDR3 is TGTGCCAGCAGCAGACAGCCGAATCAGTCCCAGCATTTT.

This clonotype was counted at least ten times. This chain connects TRBV5-6 to TRBJ1-6; 8 nucleotides line up with TRBD1. There are 16 residues in the CDR3. Losses at the gene ends were 0 bases for V and 8 bases for J; bases not matched to a gene: 7. CDR1 is SGHDT, CDR2 YYEEEE, per germline. CDR3 sequence reads: CASSLDAGGLDSPLHF. The CDR3 DNA reads TGTGCCAGCAGCTTGGACGCAGGGGGCCTCGATTCACCCCTCCACTTT.

This chain links TRBV20-1 with TRBJ1-2, with D possibly matching TRBD1 (5 bases). The CDR3 runs to 11 residues. The germline V gene encodes CDR1 DFQATT and CDR2 SNEGSKA (reference sequence). V lost 2 bases and J lost 4, with 5 bases in between. CDR3 bases: TGCAGTGCTAGAACAGGCTATGGCTACACCTTC. Its translation is CSARTGYGYTF.

CDR3 nucleotides: TGCGCCAGCAGCTGGACAGGGACTACCCAAGAGACCCAGTACTTC. It codes for CASSWTGTTQETQYF. This chain joins TRBV5-1 and TRBJ2-5; D may be TRBD1 (8 bases). The V and J ends lost 3 bases and 1 base respectively, with 13 bases between them. This CDR3 region has 15 residues. Germline CDR1 and CDR2: SGHRS and YFSETQ.

The chain recombines TRBV28 with TRBJ2-7, with D unresolved. The CDR3 consists of 13 residues. Germline-derived CDR1 and CDR2 are MDHEN and SYDVKM. V was shortened by 6 bases and J by 2 bases, with 11 bases between the two germline ends. Written as DNA, the CDR3 is TGTGCCAGCAGACCCCCCACCGCCTACGAGCAGTACTTC. It specifies CASRPPTAYEQYF.

This clonotype was seen a few times. This sequence joins TRBV7-9 and TRBJ2-3; D perhaps matches TRBD2 (5 bases). Germline V gene data show CDR1 as SEHNR and CDR2 as FQNEAQ (reference sequence). Trimming pared 11 bases from V and 0 bases from J, leaving 18 bases between. The CDR3 contains 15 residues. The chain's CDR3 is CASLGWERSTDTQYF. CDR3 sequence (DNA): TGTGCCTCCTTAGGTTGGGAGCGGAGCACAGATACGCAGTATTTT.

CDR3 nucleotide sequence: TGTGCCACCAGCAGAGATCGACGGGGGAAAAAGCATTTT. It codes for CATSRDRRGKKHF. The chain employs TRBV15 and TRBJ1-5, with D perhaps TRBD1 (5 bases). Deletions cut 0 bases from V and 14 bases from J, with 14 bases between. CDR1 LNHNV and CDR2 YYDKDF come from the germline V gene (reference sequence). The CDR3 runs to 13 residues.

In its sample, this clonotype was seen a few times. This rearrangement joins TRBV20-1 to TRBJ2-3; D not resolved. The CDR3 length is 13 residues. The germline gives CDR1 DFQATT, CDR2 SNEGSKA (reference sequence). V was cut by 3 bases and J by 6 bases, with 13 bases left in between. The CDR3 nucleotides are TGCAGTGCTAGTCTTGCGGCACTCGATACGCAGTATTTT. Translation: CSASLAALDTQYF.

This clonotype came up many times. This rearrangement joins TRBV27 to TRBJ1-2; D uncertain. This CDR3 comprises 13 residues. Trimming shortened V by 5 bases and J by 2 bases, and 9 bases separated the two germline ends. Germline CDR1 MNHEY, CDR2 SMNVEV (reference sequence). The CDR3 DNA is TGTGCCAGCAGTAGAGGGATGAACTATGGCTACACCTTC. Protein sequence: CASSRGMNYGYTF.

This chain connects TRBV11-2 to TRBJ2-1; the D call may be TRBD1 or TRBD2 (5 bases each). The CDR3 extends over 14 amino acids. Germline CDR1 and CDR2: SGHAT and FQNNGV. V dropped 3 bases and J dropped 5 bases, with 11 bases sitting between them. This CDR3 reads CASSFSRGDNEQFF. As DNA, the CDR3 is TGTGCCAGCAGCTTTTCTCGAGGGGACAATGAGCAGTTCTTC.

This clonotype was picked up many times. The chain employs TRBV6-5 and TRBJ1-2; D ambiguous. Trimming left V 2 bases short and J 7 bases short, with 11 bases between. This CDR3 is built from 13 residues. Germline V gene data show CDR1 as MNHEY and CDR2 as SVGAGI. The CDR3 DNA follows: TGTGCCAGCAGTTACGCAGTGGGCCGTGGCTACACCTTC. It yields the protein CASSYAVGRGYTF.